The rows below give T cell receptor beta chains drawn from one sample of a study of blood T cells in healthy people across ages. TCRdb redid the calling of the 5' RACE reads with MiXCR, one entry per CDR3 protein. The profile shows about 570,000 distinct CDR3 sequences, about 25% of them singletons. The sequencing input was blood. These receptors were obtained from a woman aged 65 to 85 in good health. Both conserved end residues are part of each CDR3. D genes are given only for firm matches. Size tells how often a clone was seen (once, few, many) or the class of an expanded clone, and some rows leave it out.

TRBJ2-5,TRBV24-1,TRBD2,-,TGTGCCACCAGTGGGGGGGGAGCTACCGGGACTGAGACCCAGTACTTC,CATSGGGATGTETQYF
TRBJ2-2,TRBV4-3,-,-,TGCGCCAGCAGCCATACAGGGCCCGGGGAGCTGTTTTTT,CASSHTGPGELFF
TRBJ2-3,TRBV3-1,-,-,TGTGCCAGCAGCCCGTATTACGTGGCTACGCAGTATTTT,CASSPYYVATQYF
TRBJ2-5,TRBV28,-,-,TGTGCCACCGAGGTGGGGGAGACCCAGTACTTC,CATEVGETQYF
TRBJ1-1,TRBV6-1,-,few,TGTGCCAGCAGCCGGCTAGACACTGAAGCTTTCTTT,CASSRLDTEAFF
TRBJ1-3,TRBV2,-,few,TGTGCCAGCATGCTGCCTAGAACGTTCTCTGGAAACACCATATATTTT,CASMLPRTFSGNTIYF
TRBJ1-5,TRBV12-3/TRBV12-4,-,-,TGTGCCAGCAGCCACGAACAGGGCCGTCAGCCCCAGCATTTT,CASSHEQGRQPQHF
TRBJ2-7,TRBV11-3,TRBD2,few,TGTGCCAGCAGCTCGGCGGGGGGGTCCTACGAGCAGTACTTC,CASSSAGGSYEQYF
TRBJ1-1,TRBV11-3,-,-,TGTGCCAGCAGCTTACGGGAGGGGGGCACTGAAGCTTTCTTT,CASSLREGGTEAFF
TRBJ2-7,TRBV7-9,TRBD2,-,TGTGCCAGCAGCTTAGATGCGACGCGGGGGACTTCCTACGAGCAGTACTTC,CASSLDATRGTSYEQYF
TRBJ1-2,TRBV6-2/TRBV6-3,-,few,TGTGCCAGCAGTTACGTGGGACCTAACTATGGCTACACCTTC,CASSYVGPNYGYTF
TRBJ1-1,TRBV20-1,-,-,TGCAGTGCTAGCCGATCAGGGGCGCGGAACACTGAAGCTTTCTTT,CSASRSGARNTEAFF
TRBJ2-2,TRBV19,TRBD1,few,TGTGCCAGTACCAAGACAGGGGTTAACACCGGGGAGCTGTTTTTT,CASTKTGVNTGELFF
TRBJ2-7,TRBV29-1,-,few,TGCAGCGTCGCCCACCAGGACAGCTCCTACGAGCAGTACTTC,CSVAHQDSSYEQYF
TRBJ1-1,TRBV6-1,-,-,TGCCAAACCCAGACAAGGGGTCTTTTGTACACTGAAGCTTTCTTT,CQTQTRGLLYTEAFF
TRBJ2-5,TRBV6-2/TRBV6-3,TRBD2,few,TGTGCCAGCAGCGGCGGGGGGACGGAGACCCAGTACTTC,CASSGGGTETQYF
TRBJ2-7,TRBV7-2,-,-,TGTGCCAGCAGCTTCGGTGACAGGGAGGTGGACGAGCAGTACTTC,CASSFGDREVDEQYF
TRBJ2-5,TRBV7-6,TRBD2,-,TGTGCCAGCAGCCTTACCGGCGGGGGGGTACCTGAGACCCAGTACTTC,CASSLTGGGVPETQYF
TRBJ2-1,TRBV7-2,-,-,TGTGCCAGCAGCAATCGGGTAGAGTCCTACAATGAGCAGTTCTTC,CASSNRVESYNEQFF
TRBJ2-2,TRBV29-1,-,-,TGCAGCGTTGAGGCAGGGAAGGGGAACACCGGGGAGCTGTTTTTT,CSVEAGKGNTGELFF
TRBJ2-1,TRBV7-2,TRBD2,-,TGTGCCAGCAGCCACACTAGCGGCCAGGGGAATGAGCAGTTCTTC,CASSHTSGQGNEQFF
TRBJ1-5,TRBV7-2,-,few,TGTGCCAGCAGCTTAGAGGGGCGGATCAATCAGCCCCAGCATTTT,CASSLEGRINQPQHF
TRBJ2-5,TRBV6-2/TRBV6-3,TRBD2,few,TGTGCCAGCAGTTCCCCCACCCGACTAGCGGGAAGCCAAGAGACCCAGTACTTC,CASSSPTRLAGSQETQYF
TRBJ2-4,TRBV15,-,-,TGTGCCACCAGCAGAGATCCTATAGCCAAAAACATTCAGTACTTC,CATSRDPIAKNIQYF
TRBJ1-2,TRBV29-1,-,-,TGCAGCGTTGGAGAGGTATGGAACTATGGCTACACCTTC,CSVGEVWNYGYTF
TRBJ2-7,TRBV20-1,-,-,TGCAGTGCTAGTTTGAGGACAGCCTATATCCACGAGCAGTACTTC,CSASLRTAYIHEQYF
TRBJ1-6,TRBV20-1,-,few,TGCAGTGCTAGATCAGAACCTAATTCACCCCTCCACTTT,CSARSEPNSPLHF
TRBJ1-1,TRBV2,-,few,TGTGCCAGCAGTGTCAGCACTGAAGCTTTCTTT,CASSVSTEAFF
TRBJ2-3,TRBV11-1,-,few,TGTGCCAGCAGGTCGGGGCTCGTGGACACAGATACGCAGTATTTT,CASRSGLVDTDTQYF
TRBJ2-5,TRBV5-1,-,-,TGCGCCAGCAGCTTGGCAGTCCGGACAACCGCGGAGACCCAGTACTTC,CASSLAVRTTAETQYF
TRBJ2-5,TRBV4-3,-,once,TGCGCCAGCAGCCAAGCTTTCCCTGGACGGCTCCAAGAGACCCAGTACTTC,CASSQAFPGRLQETQYF
TRBJ2-5,TRBV6-6,TRBD2,few,TGTGCCAGCAGTAAACTAGCGGGAGAGACCCAGTACTTC,CASSKLAGETQYF
TRBJ2-7,TRBV11-2,-,once,TGTGCCAGCAGCTTAGAACTCTATCCCTACGAGCAGTACTTC,CASSLELYPYEQYF
TRBJ2-2,TRBV3-1,TRBD1,few,TGTGCCAAAAAACCGGGACAGAGAAACACCGGGGAGCTGTTTTTT,CAKKPGQRNTGELFF
TRBJ1-4,TRBV12-3/TRBV12-4,-,-,TGTGCCAGCCGCAGGGCTGCTAATGAAAAACTGTTTTTT,CASRRAANEKLFF
TRBJ2-1,TRBV20-1,-,-,TGCGGGGCTAGAGGGAGCTTCCAGGACAATGAGCAGTTCTTC,CGARGSFQDNEQFF
TRBJ1-1,TRBV7-7,-,-,TGTGCCAGCAGCTTAGGTTTCGACAGAGCCCCAATGAACACTGAAGCTTTCTTT,CASSLGFDRAPMNTEAFF
TRBJ2-3,TRBV9,-,-,TGTGCCAGCAGCGTAGATGTAGACTCAGATACGCAGTATTTT,CASSVDVDSDTQYF
TRBJ2-7,TRBV9,-,-,TGTGCCAGCAGCGTGATTGGCGACAGCGAGCAGTACTTC,CASSVIGDSEQYF
TRBJ2-2,TRBV19,-,few,TGTGCCAGTACACCGGGACCAACGCCCGGGGAGCTGTTTTTT,CASTPGPTPGELFF
TRBJ2-7,TRBV6-6,-,-,TGTGCCAGCAGTGGGTCGGACAGCTCCTACGAGCAGTACTTC,CASSGSDSSYEQYF
TRBJ2-5,TRBV12-5,-,few,TGTGCTAGTGGTCAACAGGGTGGAGAGACCCAGTACTTC,CASGQQGGETQYF
TRBJ2-7,TRBV4-3,TRBD2,few,TGCGCCAGCAGCCAAGATGTGCGGGGGACCTCCTACGAGCAGTACTTC,CASSQDVRGTSYEQYF
TRBJ2-4,TRBV20-1,-,-,TGCAGTGCTAGGTCCGTACTAGCCAAAAACGTTCAGTACTTC,CSARSVLAKNVQYF
TRBJ2-3,TRBV27,TRBD1,few,TGTGCCAGCAGAACCCCGGGACAGGGCACAGATACGCAGTATTTT,CASRTPGQGTDTQYF
TRBJ2-1,TRBV5-1,TRBD2,-,TGCGCCAGCACCCCCCGGGGGGGCTCTTACAATGAGCAGTTCTTC,CASTPRGGSYNEQFF
TRBJ2-1,TRBV9,TRBD2,many,TGTGCCAGCAGCATCAGCGGGGGGACCTACAATGAGCAGTTCTTC,CASSISGGTYNEQFF
TRBJ1-1,TRBV2,-,-,TGTGCCAGCAGCGAGCAGGGTATTGGGAACACTGAAGCTTTCTTT,CASSEQGIGNTEAFF
TRBJ1-2,TRBV7-2,-,-,TGTGCCAGCAGCCCCTCGACGGCCGGCGGCTACACCTTC,CASSPSTAGGYTF
TRBJ2-7,TRBV18,TRBD2,-,TGTGCCAGCTCACCAACCGGGGGGGCCCCCTACGAGCAGTACTTC,CASSPTGGAPYEQYF
TRBJ2-7,TRBV29-1,-,-,TGCAACGTTCGAGATCGGGGGAAGGCCTACGAGCAGTACTTC,CNVRDRGKAYEQYF
TRBJ1-4,TRBV29-1,TRBD1,-,TGCAGCGTTGTTGACAGGGGGCGGTCTAATGAAAAACTGTTTTTT,CSVVDRGRSNEKLFF
TRBJ1-1,TRBV5-1,-,few,TGCGCCAGCAGCTTCTCAACAGGGCTAACTGAAGCTTTCTTT,CASSFSTGLTEAFF
TRBJ1-4,TRBV6-5,TRBD1,-,TGTGCCAGCAGTTACTCACAGGGGACTAATGAAAAACTGTTTTTT,CASSYSQGTNEKLFF
TRBJ1-4,TRBV25-1,-,once,TGTGCCAGTAAAGGCCAGCCTAATGAAAAACTGTTTTTT,CASKGQPNEKLFF
TRBJ1-1,TRBV11-2,-,few,TGTGCCAGCAGCTTAGAAAGATGGCAGGGGCGGTCGAACACTGAAGCTTTCTTT,CASSLERWQGRSNTEAFF
TRBJ2-7,TRBV28,-,few,TGTGCCAGTAGCACAGGGTCCCACGAGCAGTACTTC,CASSTGSHEQYF
TRBJ2-7,TRBV20-1,TRBD2,-,TGCAGTGCTAGAGTGGCTAGCGGCTTCTCCTACGAGCAGTACTTC,CSARVASGFSYEQYF
TRBJ2-3,TRBV25-1,TRBD1,-,TGTGCCAGCAGTGACACGCAGGGGGCAGATACGCAGTATTTT,CASSDTQGADTQYF
TRBJ1-4,TRBV3-1,-,few,TGTGCCAGCAGCCAAGACGGACCCACGGGGGAAAAACTGTTTTTT,CASSQDGPTGEKLFF